The 2 T cell receptor beta chains given below trace back to one sample, sequenced in a study of blood T cell repertoires in COVID-19. Generated by immunoSEQ multiplex PCR, the TCRdb table keeps only in-frame clones and is missing some. Of approximately 58,000 clones in the sample, 90% were seen once. Material: peripheral blood. The receptors were gathered from an elderly woman with active COVID-19.

A single count supports this clone. The chain carries TRBV27 and TRBJ1-2; TRBD1 agrees at 11 bases. V lost 3 bases, J lost 7 bases, and 4 bases stayed unmatched. CDR3 length: 14 amino acids. Per germline, CDR1 MNHEY and CDR2 SMNVEV (reference sequence). CDR3 sequence reads: CASSFGQGAAGYTF. The DNA for the CDR3 is TGTGCCAGCAGTTTCGGACAGGGGGCGGCTGGCTACACCTTC.

This chain uses TRBV28 with TRBJ1-4; the D gene is possibly TRBD1 (6 bases). The V end was cut by 5 bases, the J end by 15 bases, with 16 bases between. Germline-derived CDR1 and CDR2 are MDHEN and SYDVKM. CDR3 length equals 12 residues. CDR3 nucleotides: TGTGCCAGCAGTCCCACACCGACAGGCATGTTTTTT. As protein: CASSPTPTGMFF.